These 2 T cell receptor beta chains were all obtained from the same sample, sequenced in a study of identical twins. TCRdb re-derived calls from the 5' RACE reads in MiXCR, one entry per CDR3 protein. The table records hundreds of thousands of distinct CDR3 sequences, 21% of them present only once. These records were also assigned to another study, of T cells expressing NK-cell markers.

Sequencing was performed on PBMCs. The receptors stem from a woman under 30 in good health.

This rearrangement joins TRBV12-3 or TRBV12-4 to TRBJ2-3; no firm D call. CDR3 size: 13 residues. V was cut by 3 bases and J by 5 bases, with 9 bases left in between. The DNA of the CDR3 is TGTGCCAGCAGTTTTTTGGGTTTAGATACGCAGTATTTT. Translation: CASSFLGLDTQYF.

The CDR3 bases are TGCAGTGCTAGAGAGGGTCGCGGGGAGCTGTTTTTT. It specifies CSAREGRGELFF. V and J are TRBV20-1 and TRBJ2-2; D remains ambiguous. Germline CDR1 is DFQATT and CDR2 is SNEGSKA (reference sequence). CDR3 length equals 12 residues. The V gene lost 0 bases and the J gene lost 7 bases, with 6 bases spanning the gap.